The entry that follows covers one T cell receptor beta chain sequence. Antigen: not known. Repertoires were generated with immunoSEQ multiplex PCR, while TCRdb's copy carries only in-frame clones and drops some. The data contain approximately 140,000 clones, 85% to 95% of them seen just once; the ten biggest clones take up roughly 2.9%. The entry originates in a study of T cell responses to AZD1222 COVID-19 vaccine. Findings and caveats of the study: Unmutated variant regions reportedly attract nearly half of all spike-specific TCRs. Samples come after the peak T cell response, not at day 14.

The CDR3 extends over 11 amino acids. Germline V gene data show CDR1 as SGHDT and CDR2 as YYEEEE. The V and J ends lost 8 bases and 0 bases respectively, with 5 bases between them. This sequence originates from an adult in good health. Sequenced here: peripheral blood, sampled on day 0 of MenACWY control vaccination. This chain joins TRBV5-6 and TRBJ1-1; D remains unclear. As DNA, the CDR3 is TGTGCCAGTCACATGAACACTGAAGCTTTCTTT. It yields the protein CASHMNTEAFF.